Listed below are T cell receptor beta chains from one sample, sequenced in a study of cytomegalovirus exposure and HLA in healthy donors. The repertoire was sequenced with immunoSEQ multiplex PCR; TCRdb's copy has only in-frame clones and lacks some. The sample consists of some 190,000 clones, roughly three quarters of them appearing once. The sequencing input was PBMCs. The receptors stem from a woman aged 18 to 35 in good health and CMV-seronegative. The CDR3 runs from the conserved cysteine through the conserved F or W. Fields, in order: J gene, V gene, CDR3 protein.

J: TRBJ2-7
V: TRBV19
CDR3: CASSAQQDVKYF

J: TRBJ2-1
V: TRBV29-1
CDR3: CSVAGTSGSQSYNEQFF

J: TRBJ1-1
V: TRBV9
CDR3: CASSVPSKGGGSTEAFF

J: TRBJ2-7
V: TRBV6-5
CDR3: CAVRGTSSYEQYF

J: TRBJ1-2
V: TRBV11-1
CDR3: CASSADRVGPTNYGYTF

J: TRBJ2-5
V: TRBV5-1
CDR3: CASSTRQGGAQETQYF

J: TRBJ1-4
V: TRBV5-1
CDR3: CASSLDGATNEKLFF

J: TRBJ1-1
V: TRBV5-8
CDR3: CASSLDRGPGDTEAFF

J: TRBJ1-5
V: TRBV15
CDR3: CATSTGQPSNQPQHF

J: TRBJ2-3
V: TRBV29-1
CDR3: CSVLWRRDTDTQYF

J: TRBJ1-3
V: TRBV5-4
CDR3: CASSNPTVPSGNTIYF

J: TRBJ2-5
V: TRBV6-6
CDR3: CASSYQFEGGETQYF

J: TRBJ2-7
V: TRBV4-1
CDR3: CASSQYGGYEQYF

J: TRBJ2-1
V: TRBV9
CDR3: CASSLTDYNEQFF

J: TRBJ2-2
V: TRBV28
CDR3: CASTPAGTFRPGELFF

J: TRBJ1-1
V: TRBV11-2
CDR3: CASSLYWGGTNTEAFF

J: TRBJ1-6
V: TRBV27
CDR3: CASSSTTGGSYNSPLHF

J: TRBJ1-1
V: TRBV28
CDR3: CASRRVNTEAFF

J: TRBJ1-1
V: TRBV29-1
CDR3: CSVSELGGTEAFF

J: TRBJ2-2
V: TRBV29-1
CDR3: CSPQALDRAGELFF

J: TRBJ2-3
V: TRBV30
CDR3: CAWSTITDTQYF

J: TRBJ1-1
V: TRBV6-5
CDR3: CASTTGTEAFF

J: TRBJ2-1
V: TRBV5-1
CDR3: CASSTGLNNEQFF

J: TRBJ2-7
V: TRBV15
CDR3: CATSSRDKSYEQYF

J: TRBJ2-1
V: TRBV23-1
CDR3: CASSQTGVSGMCVCNEQFF

J: TRBJ1-5
V: TRBV4-1
CDR3: CASSQAGQENQPQHF

J: TRBJ1-1
V: TRBV27
CDR3: CASSSRERGPNTEAFF

J: TRBJ2-3
V: TRBV5-1
CDR3: CASSNRLAGPTDTQYF

J: TRBJ1-4
V: TRBV9
CDR3: CASSSDGGSTNEKLFF

J: TRBJ1-1
V: TRBV9
CDR3: CASSPEAGANGVNTEAFF

J: TRBJ2-7
V: TRBV5-1
CDR3: CASSSTGVLGGEQYF

J: TRBJ2-5
V: TRBV4-1
CDR3: CASSQLAGGYETQYF

J: TRBJ1-1
V: TRBV7-2
CDR3: CASSLGQAYTEAFF

J: TRBJ2-1
V: TRBV5-1
CDR3: CASGLTLAGVGNEQFF